This T cell receptor beta chain stems from a study of cytomegalovirus exposure and HLA in healthy donors. Study-wide results and caveats: The study designated 150 or so TCR beta chains cytomegalovirus-associated.

V lost 4 bases and J lost 5; bases outside the gene matches: 9. The length of the CDR3 is 14 residues. From germline, CDR1 is SGHNT and CDR2 YYREEE (reference sequence). With 60 Vbeta and 13 Jbeta primers, the PCR was carried out. Authors' analysis steps: It was a later analysis that counted some 80 million unique TCR beta chains, of which about 10 million were shared. Assay: immunoSEQ multiplex PCR; the TCRdb copy retains only in-frame clones and omits some. The DNA gave D and trimming, while V, J and clone size come from that table. There are fewer than 140,000 clones in the sample; roughly 82% occur only once, and roughly 3% lies in the top ten. Concerning this clone itself: Its antigen remains unidentified.

This chain uses TRBV5-4 with TRBJ2-7; TRBD1 matches 7 bases. Sequenced material: PBMCs. The receptor's source is a male donor in good health and CMV-seropositive. This CDR3 reads CASSAGTVTHEQYF. Written as DNA, the CDR3 is TGTGCCAGCAGCGCCGGGACAGTAACCCACGAGCAGTACTTC.